Sequencing of this T cell receptor (beta chain) was carried out in a study of molecular identifiers for immune sequencing clone quantification. This clonotype was counted once. An end of the junction does not agree with germline; a read error may underlie this. Each CDR3 protein gets one entry after TCRdb re-called the PCR reads with MiXCR. The sample includes tens of thousands of distinct CDR3 sequences, 36% of them seen just once. CDR1 is MNHEY, CDR2 SMNVEV, per germline (reference sequence). The CDR3 consists of 14 residues. Naive CD8 T cells were picked out by sorting for CD8+CD4-CCR7+CD45RA+. This clonotype was sampled from a human donor in good health. Some libraries in this study had Jurkat cell RNA spiked in. The rearrangement uses TRBV27 and TRBJ1-5; possibly TRBD1 for D (6 bases). The sequenced sample consisted of naive CD8+ T cells from blood, with Jurkat cell RNA spiked in. Subset given: FACS-sorted CD8+CD4-CCR7+CD45RA+ naive T cells. This CDR3 is CACSPQGGGQPQHF. The CDR3 region has the DNA TGTGCCTGCAGTCCACAGGGTGGGGGGCAGCCCCAGCATTTT.